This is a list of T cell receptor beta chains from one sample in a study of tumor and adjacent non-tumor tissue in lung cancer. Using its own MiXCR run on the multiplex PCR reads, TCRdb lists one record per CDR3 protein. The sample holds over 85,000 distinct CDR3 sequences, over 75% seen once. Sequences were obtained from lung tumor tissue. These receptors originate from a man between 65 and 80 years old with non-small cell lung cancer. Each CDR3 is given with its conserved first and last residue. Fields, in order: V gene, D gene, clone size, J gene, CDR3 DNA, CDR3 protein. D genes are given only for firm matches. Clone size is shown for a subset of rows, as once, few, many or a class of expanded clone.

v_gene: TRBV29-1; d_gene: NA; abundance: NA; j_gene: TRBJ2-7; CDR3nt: TGCAGCGCTTCTGGCAGGTCCTATTTCGAGCAGTACTTC; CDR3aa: CSASGRSYFEQYF
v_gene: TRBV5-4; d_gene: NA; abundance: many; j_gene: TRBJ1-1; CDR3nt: TGTGCCAGCAGCTTGACATCATTCGCCGGGGGTGAAGCTTTCTTT; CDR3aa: CASSLTSFAGGEAFF
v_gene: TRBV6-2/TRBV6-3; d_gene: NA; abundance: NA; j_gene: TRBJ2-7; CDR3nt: TGTGCCAGCAGTTACTCGATGGCAGGATCGGTCGAGCAGTACTTC; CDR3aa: CASSYSMAGSVEQYF
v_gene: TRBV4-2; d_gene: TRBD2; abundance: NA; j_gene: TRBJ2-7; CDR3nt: TGTGCCAGCAGCCAAGCTGCCCTAGCGGGGGACGGGCAGTACTTC; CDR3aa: CASSQAALAGDGQYF
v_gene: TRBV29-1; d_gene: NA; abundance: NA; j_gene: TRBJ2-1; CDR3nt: TGCAGCGCTCTGAGGAGGGGTACAAACAATGAGCAGTTCTTC; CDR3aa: CSALRRGTNNEQFF
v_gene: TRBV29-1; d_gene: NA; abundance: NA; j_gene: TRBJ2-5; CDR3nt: TGTAGCACCAGGCCCTACCTCCAGAGAGGTCAAGAGACCCAGTACTTC; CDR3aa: CSTRPYLQRGQETQYF
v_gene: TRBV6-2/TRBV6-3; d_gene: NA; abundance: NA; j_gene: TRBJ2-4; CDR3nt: TGTACCAGCAGTTCTCTTGGAGAGGGGGACATTCAGTACTTC; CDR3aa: CTSSSLGEGDIQYF
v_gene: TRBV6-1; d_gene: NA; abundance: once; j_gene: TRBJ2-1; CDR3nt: TGTGCCAGCAGCAATCCCCGGGCAGGGGGAGGTGATCAGTTCTTC; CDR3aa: CASSNPRAGGGDQFF
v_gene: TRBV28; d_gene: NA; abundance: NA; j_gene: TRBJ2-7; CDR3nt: TGTGCCAGCAGTTTTCCAGGATCTTCCTACGAGCGGTACTTC; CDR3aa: CASSFPGSSYERYF
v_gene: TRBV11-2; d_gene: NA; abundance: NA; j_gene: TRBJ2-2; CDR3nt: TGTGCCAGCAGCCTGGACAGTAAACCAGGGGAGCTGTTTTTT; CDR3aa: CASSLDSKPGELFF
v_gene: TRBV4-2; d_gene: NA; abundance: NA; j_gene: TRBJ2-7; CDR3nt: TGTGCGATCAGCCAACGACAGTGTCTCTACGAGCAGTATTTC; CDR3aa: CAISQRQCLYEQYF
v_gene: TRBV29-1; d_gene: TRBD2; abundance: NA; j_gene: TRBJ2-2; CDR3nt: TGCAGCGGTAGCGGCACTGGCGGGAGAGTGGCCGGGGAGCTGTTTTTT; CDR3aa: CSGSGTGGRVAGELFF
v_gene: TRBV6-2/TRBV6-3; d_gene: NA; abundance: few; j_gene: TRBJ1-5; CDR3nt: TGTGCCAGCACCCCAGAGCCCCAAGAGGGTCAGCCCCAGCATTTT; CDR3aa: CASTPEPQEGQPQHF
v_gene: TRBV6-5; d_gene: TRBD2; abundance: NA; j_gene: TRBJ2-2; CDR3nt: TGTGCCATCAGCCCTAATATCCCGTCGTTGAGCGGGGAACTGTTTTTT; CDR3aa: CAISPNIPSLSGELFF
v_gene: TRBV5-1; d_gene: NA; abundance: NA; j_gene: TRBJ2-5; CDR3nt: TGCGCCAGCAGGATGGTCTTGGAGGAGACCCAGTACTTC; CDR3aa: CASRMVLEETQYF
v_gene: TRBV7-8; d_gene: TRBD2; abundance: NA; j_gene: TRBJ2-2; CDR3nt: TGCGCCAACAGCTTACTAGCGGTTAACACCGGGGAGCTGTTTTTT; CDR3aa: CANSLLAVNTGELFF
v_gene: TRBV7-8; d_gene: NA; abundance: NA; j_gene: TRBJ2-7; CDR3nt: TGTGCCAGCAACTGGATGTTAACGGGGATGAGCGGGCAGTACTTC; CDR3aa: CASNWMLTGMSGQYF
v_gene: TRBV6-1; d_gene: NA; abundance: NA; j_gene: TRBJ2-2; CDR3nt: TGTGCCGGGACCACAGGACCGGGCTACACCGGGGAGCTGCTTTTT; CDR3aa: CAGTTGPGYTGELLF
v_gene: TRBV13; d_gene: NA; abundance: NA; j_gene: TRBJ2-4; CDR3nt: TGTGCCAGCAGCCTCCGGGGGCTAGCCAAAAACATACAGTACTTC; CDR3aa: CASSLRGLAKNIQYF
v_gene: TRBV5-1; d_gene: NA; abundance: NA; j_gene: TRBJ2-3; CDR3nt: TGCGCCAGCAGCCCCTTTTGTTCGGGGGGCTCAGATACGCAGTATTTT; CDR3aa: CASSPFCSGGSDTQYF
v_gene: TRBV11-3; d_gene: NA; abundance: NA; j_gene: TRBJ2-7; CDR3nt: TGTGCCAGCGGCCAGATGACAGTTTCCGTGTACGAGCAATACTTC; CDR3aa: CASGQMTVSVYEQYF
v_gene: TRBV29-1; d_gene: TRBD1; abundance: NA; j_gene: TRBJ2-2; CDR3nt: TGCAGCGTGGAAATAGGGGCCAGGGGGTCCGGGGAGCTGTTTTTT; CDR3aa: CSVEIGARGSGELFF
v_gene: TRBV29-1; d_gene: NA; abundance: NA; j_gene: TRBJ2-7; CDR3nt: TGCAACGTTCAGAACACCCCCTACGAGCAGTACTTC; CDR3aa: CNVQNTPYEQYF
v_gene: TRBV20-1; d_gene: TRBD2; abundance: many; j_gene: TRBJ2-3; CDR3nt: TGCAGTGCAGAAGCGGGGGGAGATACGCAGTATTTT; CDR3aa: CSAEAGGDTQYF